Shown below are 20 T cell receptor beta chains from a single sample sequenced in a study of CD8+ T cells in alopecia areata (dated by TCRdb to the late 2010s). The intended sense of this specimen's treatment or condition label: oral pan-JAK inhibitor, 5-10 mg twice daily. Receptors were amplified or captured by the immunoSEQ multiplex PCR assay. RNA was extracted from all samples and reverse transcribed into cDNA, which served as template for TCR sequencing. TCRdb provides this immuneACCESS table in a form limited to in-frame rearrangements. Some clones are lacking; in checked studies, under half of them reflect an unresolved V gene, and why the rest are absent is not known. This sample is represented by about 270,000 clones; about 60% of them were singletons. The top ten clones comprise more than 0.85% of the sample. The sequencing used CD4+ T cells sorted from blood, collected around week 52, from a patient treated with tofacitinib. All receptors come from a human donor with alopecia areata.

This chain links TRBV29-1 with TRBJ1-1, with 9 bases aligning to TRBD1. CDR1 and CDR2 from the germline V gene are SQVTM and ANQGSEA. This CDR3 contains 16 residues. J was trimmed by 5 bases and V by 0 bases; bases with no gene match: 10. Here the CDR3 reads CSVEDSYGTGKTEAFF. The CDR3 nucleotides read TGCAGCGTTGAAGATTCTTACGGGACAGGGAAAACTGAAGCTTTCTTT.

This chain uses TRBV18 with TRBJ2-7; no reliable D call. Germline loops: CDR1 KGHSH, CDR2 LQKENI. V was clipped by 3 bases and J by 7 bases, with 13 bases between them. This CDR3 is built from 13 residues. The CDR3 DNA follows: TGTGCCAGCTCACCCAATGGGGTTGGGGAGCAGTACTTC. It yields the protein CASSPNGVGEQYF.

The chain uses TRBV30 and TRBJ2-5; D may be TRBD2 (5 bases). CDR1 and CDR2 (germline): GTSNPN, SVGIG (reference sequence). V was cut by 0 bases and J by 3 bases, with 8 bases left in between. The CDR3 covers 13 residues. The CDR3 bases are TGTGCCTGGAGTGTCGGGATTAAAGAGACCCAGTACTTC. Its protein is CAWSVGIKETQYF.

The gene calls are TRBV4-1 and TRBJ2-7; 12 nucleotides agree with TRBD1. CDR3 length: 14 residues. Unmatched junction bases numbered 3, after V lost 4 bases and J lost 5 bases. Per germline, CDR1 MGHRA and CDR2 YSYEKL. Written as DNA, the CDR3 is TGCGCCAGCAGCCCCCGGGACAGGGGGCACGAGCAGTACTTC. Translating it yields CASSPRDRGHEQYF.

Concerning this clone itself: This may come from a read error, since a much larger clone is one base off. The same CDR3 also results from other DNA sequences found in this sample. J is TRBJ2-1 and V is TRBV7-2; D is unresolved. V gave up 5 bases and J gave up 0 bases, with 5 bases separating them. The CDR3 is 13 amino acids. The germline V gene has CDR1 SGHTA and CDR2 FQGNSA. The CDR3 DNA reads as TGTGCCAGCAGCCTCAGCTCCTACAATGAGCAGTTCTTC. This sequence encodes CASSLSSYNEQFF.

The gene calls are TRBV7-2 and TRBJ1-4; D is perhaps TRBD1 (6 bases). CDR3 length: 14 amino acids. V lost 6 bases and J lost 0, with 8 bases in between. Germline values: CDR1 SGHTA, CDR2 FQGNSA. This CDR3 reads CASRRTATNEKLFF. CDR3 DNA sequence: TGTGCCAGCAGACGGACAGCAACTAATGAAAAACTGTTTTTT.

V gene TRBV5-4 combines with J gene TRBJ2-7; 10 nucleotides match TRBD1. J lost 3 bases, V lost 3 bases, and 0 bases had no gene match. The germline V gene encodes CDR1 SGHNT and CDR2 YYREEE (reference sequence). The CDR3 consists of 13 residues. The CDR3 nucleotides are TGTGCCAGCAGCTGGGACAGGGGCTACGAGCAGTACTTC. Translated, it gives CASSWDRGYEQYF.

The chain is built from TRBV7-2 and TRBJ1-5; D gene uncertain. CDR3 size: 15 residues. Trimming pared 0 bases from V and 2 bases from J, leaving 8 bases between. Germline V gene lookup returns CDR1 SGHTA and CDR2 FQGNSA. CDR3 coding DNA: TGTGCCAGCAGCTTAGCGCGGGCAGGCAATCAGCCCCAGCATTTT. Amino acids: CASSLARAGNQPQHF.

This sequence joins TRBV7-2 and TRBJ1-2; 10 bases fit TRBD1. Germline CDR1 and CDR2: SGHTA and FQGNSA. V shed 3 bases and J 7 bases; nucleotides not matched to a gene: 8. The CDR3 sequence is 15 residues long. The CDR3, as DNA: TGTGCCAGCAGCTTTTACTCCGGGACAGGGGCTGGCTACACCTTC. It specifies CASSFYSGTGAGYTF.

This chain uses TRBV30 with TRBJ1-4; D is undetermined. This CDR3 is built from 14 residues. The V gene's germline CDR1 is GTSNPN and CDR2 SVGIG (reference sequence). V lost 3 bases and J lost 8, with 16 bases in between. CDR3 nucleotide sequence: TGTGCCTGGAGCAATTCCAAGTACCTCGAAAAACTGTTTTTT. Translation gives CAWSNSKYLEKLFF.

The CDR3 here is CAWKRGPDWANVLTF. CDR3 bases: TGTGCCTGGAAGCGGGGTCCGGACTGGGCCAACGTCCTGACTTTC. This chain connects TRBV30 to TRBJ2-6; 7 nucleotides line up with TRBD2. Germline-derived CDR1 and CDR2 are GTSNPN and SVGIG (reference sequence). There are 15 residues in the CDR3. V was pared by 4 bases and J by 5 bases, with 8 bases of the junction left unmatched.

Worth noting for this clone: Other DNA sequences in the sample encode the same CDR3. The V call is TRBV6-5, the J call TRBJ2-7; D remains ambiguous. Germline V gene sequence: CDR1 MNHEY, CDR2 SVGAGI. The CDR3 length is 12 residues. Deletions cut 5 bases from V and 0 bases from J, with 5 bases between. For the CDR3, the DNA is TGTGCCAGCAGTCGCGACTCCTACGAGCAGTACTTC. Its translation is CASSRDSYEQYF.

V and J are TRBV7-3 and TRBJ2-1; D is undetermined. Deletions cut 4 bases from V and 4 bases from J, with 14 bases between. The germline V gene encodes CDR1 SGHTA and CDR2 FQGTGA. The CDR3 loop spans 15 amino acids. CDR3 nucleotide sequence: TGTGCCAGCAGCTCTACCCGAGTGGGGTACAATGAGCAGTTCTTC. Residues: CASSSTRVGYNEQFF.

The chain couples TRBV27 to TRBJ2-2; D unclear. Germline lookup yields CDR1 MNHEY and CDR2 SMNVEV (reference sequence). This CDR3 has 15 amino acids. V dropped 1 base and J dropped 5 bases, with 11 bases sitting between them. This CDR3 reads CASSLFSQATGELFF. In DNA, the CDR3 is TGTGCCAGCAGTTTATTTTCGCAGGCAACCGGGGAGCTGTTTTTT.

This rearrangement joins TRBV18 to TRBJ2-2; D not resolved. The germline V and J ends were trimmed by 0 bases and 2 bases, with 4 bases remaining between them. The CDR3 consists of 14 residues. Per germline, CDR1 KGHSH and CDR2 LQKENI. The CDR3 is CASSPPSNTGELFF. CDR3 DNA sequence: TGTGCCAGCTCACCACCGTCTAACACCGGGGAGCTGTTTTTT.

The gene calls are TRBV29-1 and TRBJ2-4; D is possibly TRBD1 (6 bases). The CDR3 is made up of 13 amino acids. CDR1 is SQVTM, CDR2 ANQGSEA, per germline. Trimming took 7 bases from V and 6 from J, leaving 16 bases between them. CDR3 loop: CSGSQGGGNIQYF. The DNA of the CDR3 is TGCAGCGGCTCACAGGGTGGGGGAAACATTCAGTACTTC. Full variable domain (missing parts from reference TRBV29-1 and TRBJ2-4): SAVISQKPSRDICQRGTSLTIQCQVDSQVTMMFWYRQQPGQSLTLIATANQGSEATYESGFVIDKFPISRPNLTFSTLTVSNMSPEDSSIYLCSGSQGGGNIQYFGAGTRLSVL.

The CDR3 protein is CASSDPGQGRTEAFF. The DNA for the CDR3 is TGTGCCAGCAGTGATCCCGGACAGGGACGGACTGAAGCTTTCTTT. This chain links TRBV25-1 with TRBJ1-1; 8 positions match TRBD1. The V gene end was trimmed by 3 bases and the J gene end by 5 bases; junction bases not matched to a gene: 8. Germline V gene sequence: CDR1 MGHDK, CDR2 SYGVNS. The CDR3 covers 15 residues.

The chain employs TRBV6-5 and TRBJ2-5, with 11 bases aligning to TRBD1. This CDR3 comprises 13 residues. V was clipped by 6 bases and J by 5 bases; unmatched bases: 2. Germline assignment: CDR1 MNHEY and CDR2 SVGAGI. CDR3 region: CASRDRGRETQYF. The CDR3 region has the DNA TGTGCCAGCAGGGACAGGGGGCGGGAGACCCAGTACTTC.

The chain recombines TRBV4-2 with TRBJ2-3; TRBD2 matches 10 bases. CDR1 is LGHNA, CDR2 YNFKEQ, per germline. V trimming: 1 base; J trimming: 4 bases; junction bases outside the gene matches: 14. The CDR3 loop spans 19 amino acids. For the CDR3, the DNA is TGTGCCAGCAGCCAAGCCCCGGCGGGTAGCGGGGGGAAGGCAGATACGCAGTATTTT. Protein: CASSQAPAGSGGKADTQYF.

J is TRBJ2-7 and V is TRBV4-3; D is possibly TRBD2 (5 bases). CDR1 LGHNA and CDR2 YSLEER come from the germline V gene. The CDR3 spans 16 residues. The ends were cut back, 0 bases at V and 0 bases at J, with 12 bases in the middle. The CDR3 DNA follows: TGCGCCAGCAGCCAAGATGCGCGGGCAGACTCCTACGAGCAGTACTTC. Translated, it gives CASSQDARADSYEQYF.